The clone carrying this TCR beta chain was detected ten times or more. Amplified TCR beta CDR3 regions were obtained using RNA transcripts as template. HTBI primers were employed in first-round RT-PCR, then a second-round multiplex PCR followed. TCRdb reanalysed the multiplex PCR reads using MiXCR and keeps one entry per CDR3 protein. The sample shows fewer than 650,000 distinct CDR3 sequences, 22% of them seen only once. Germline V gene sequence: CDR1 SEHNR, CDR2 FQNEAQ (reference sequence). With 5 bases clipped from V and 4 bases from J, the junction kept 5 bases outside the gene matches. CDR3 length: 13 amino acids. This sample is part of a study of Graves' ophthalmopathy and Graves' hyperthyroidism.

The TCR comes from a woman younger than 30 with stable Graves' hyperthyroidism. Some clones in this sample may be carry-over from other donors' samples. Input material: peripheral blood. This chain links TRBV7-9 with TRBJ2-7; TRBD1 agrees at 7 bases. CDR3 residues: CASSPRDRYEQYF. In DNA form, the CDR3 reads TGTGCCAGCAGCCCGAGGGACAGATACGAGCAGTACTTC.